The rows below give T cell receptor beta chains drawn from one sample of a study of T cell responses to AZD1222 COVID-19 vaccine. Clones were sequenced by immunoSEQ multiplex PCR, and TCRdb holds only the in-frame ones, with some missing. The sample lists around 150,000 clones, 94% seen once, with about 1.3% in the top ten. Sequencing used peripheral blood, obtained on day 0 of AZD1222 vaccination. The origin of the receptors is an adult in good health. Each CDR3 is given with its conserved first and last residue. Fields, in order: CDR3 protein, V gene, J gene.

CASSDPGLSGEAFF	TRBV6-4	TRBJ1-1
CASRDRGSTANTEAFF	TRBV2	TRBJ1-1
CASSLRGREKDRNEKLFF	TRBV7-3	TRBJ1-4
CASSESYPPGTGRDNEQFF	TRBV10-1	TRBJ2-1
CASSPPGGRLAGGFHNEQFF	TRBV14	TRBJ2-1
CASRGDNEQFF	TRBV6-1	TRBJ2-1
CATSDSRAADTQYF	TRBV24-1	TRBJ2-3
CASSLAEGATDTQYF	TRBV5-4	TRBJ2-3
CASSLANREGGTEAFF	TRBV5-1	TRBJ1-1
CASSFGLAGQETQYF	TRBV5-1	TRBJ2-5
CSVVVGSGGTQYF	TRBV29-1	TRBJ2-5
CASSSGTGAGNTIYF	TRBV5-1	TRBJ1-3
CASSATGEAFF	TRBV7-6	TRBJ1-1
CAPITGEAEAFF	TRBV24-1	TRBJ1-1
CASSRPRTGFGAGNQPQHF	TRBV19	TRBJ1-5
CASSQVIGGGYTF	TRBV4-1	TRBJ1-2
CASRDHQGTGELFF	TRBV3-1/TRBV3-2	TRBJ2-2
CASSSVAEGNQPQHF	TRBV19	TRBJ1-5
CASSLDRGRRELFF	TRBV7-2	TRBJ2-2
CASSLRPAASTDTQYF	TRBV5-8	TRBJ2-3
CASRPRTGELFF	TRBV27	TRBJ2-2
CASSSGGWGYTF	TRBV5-8	TRBJ1-2
CASGTGPPGNTIYF	TRBV6-6	TRBJ1-3